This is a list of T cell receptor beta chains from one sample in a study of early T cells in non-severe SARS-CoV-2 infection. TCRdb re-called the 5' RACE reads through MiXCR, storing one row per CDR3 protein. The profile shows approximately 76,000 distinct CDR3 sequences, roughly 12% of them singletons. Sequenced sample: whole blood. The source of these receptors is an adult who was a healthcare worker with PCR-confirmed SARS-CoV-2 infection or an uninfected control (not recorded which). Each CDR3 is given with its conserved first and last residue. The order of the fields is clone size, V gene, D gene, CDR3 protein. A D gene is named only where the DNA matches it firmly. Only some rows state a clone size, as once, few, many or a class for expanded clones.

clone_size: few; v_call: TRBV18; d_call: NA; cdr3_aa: CASSPALAPLEQFF
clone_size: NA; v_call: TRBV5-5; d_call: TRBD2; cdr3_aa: CASSTSGKSYNEQFF
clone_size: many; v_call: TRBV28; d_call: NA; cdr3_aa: CASSSIGTQYF
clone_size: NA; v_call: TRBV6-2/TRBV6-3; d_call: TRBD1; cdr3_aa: CASSYPMVGQGARDYEQYF
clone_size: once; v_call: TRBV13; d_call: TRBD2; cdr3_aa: CASSPPRGERHEQYF
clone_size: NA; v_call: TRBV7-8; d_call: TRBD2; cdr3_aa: CASSSGLAGGTVLAEQYF
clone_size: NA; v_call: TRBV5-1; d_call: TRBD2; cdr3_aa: CASSSRLAGGSYNEQFF
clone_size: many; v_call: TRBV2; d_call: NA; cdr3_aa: CASSADRSSYNEQFF
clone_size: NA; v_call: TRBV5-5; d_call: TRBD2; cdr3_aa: CASSLAFAGLAGEVQYF
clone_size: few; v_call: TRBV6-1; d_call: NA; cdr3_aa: CASSFSSTEAFF
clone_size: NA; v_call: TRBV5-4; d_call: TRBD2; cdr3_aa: CASSRIAGGPSTGELFF
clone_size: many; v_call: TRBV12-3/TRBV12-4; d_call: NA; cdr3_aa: CASSLKGSLTDTQYF
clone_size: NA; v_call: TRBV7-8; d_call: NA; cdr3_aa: CASSLGLATEFNNEQFF
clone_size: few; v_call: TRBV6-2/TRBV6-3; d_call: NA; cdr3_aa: CASRNFEQFF
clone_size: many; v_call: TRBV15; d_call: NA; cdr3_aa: CATSAQMSTNEKLFF
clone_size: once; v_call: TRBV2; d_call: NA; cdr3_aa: CASRGSGANVLTF
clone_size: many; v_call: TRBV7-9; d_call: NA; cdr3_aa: CASSLAAGSSPLHF
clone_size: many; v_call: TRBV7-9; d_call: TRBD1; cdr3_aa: CASNSGTGNYGYTF
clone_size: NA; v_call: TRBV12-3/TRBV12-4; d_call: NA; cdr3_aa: CASRAGPEAFF
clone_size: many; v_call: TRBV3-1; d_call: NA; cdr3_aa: CASSQVPTGRNSPLHF
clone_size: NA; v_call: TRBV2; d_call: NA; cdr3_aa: CAISSGGQRETQYF
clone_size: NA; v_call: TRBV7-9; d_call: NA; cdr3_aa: CASGTGQETQYF
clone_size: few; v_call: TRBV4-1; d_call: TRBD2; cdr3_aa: CASSQDLPAGGYNEQFF
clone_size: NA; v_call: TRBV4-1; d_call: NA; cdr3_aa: CASSQGFATEAFF
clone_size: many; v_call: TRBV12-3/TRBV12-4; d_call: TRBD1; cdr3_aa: CASSPLRGRAETQYF
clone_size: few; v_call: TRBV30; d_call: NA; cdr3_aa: CAWSPGGYGYTF
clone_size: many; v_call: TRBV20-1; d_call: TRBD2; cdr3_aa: CSARGLAGAYNEQFF
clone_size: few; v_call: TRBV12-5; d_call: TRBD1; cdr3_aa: CASGFSGQGAVYGYTF
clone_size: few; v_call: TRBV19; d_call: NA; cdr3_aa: CASSIPTDTQYF
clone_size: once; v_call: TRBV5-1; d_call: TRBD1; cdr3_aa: CASSSGGQGYEKLFF
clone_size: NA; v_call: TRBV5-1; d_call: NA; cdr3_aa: CASSLPLAPGNNEQFF
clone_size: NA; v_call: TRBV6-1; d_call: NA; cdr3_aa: CASMRAGDSYEQYF
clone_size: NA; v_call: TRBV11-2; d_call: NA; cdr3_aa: CASSSGSNYNEQFF
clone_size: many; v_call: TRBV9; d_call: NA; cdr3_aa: CASSGRTSLSYNEQFF
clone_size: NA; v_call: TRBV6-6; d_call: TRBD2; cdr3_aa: CASSLAGVYNEQFF
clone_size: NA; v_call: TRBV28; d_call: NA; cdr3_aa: CASSLAGWATGELFF
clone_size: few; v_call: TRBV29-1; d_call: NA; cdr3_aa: CSVSQGNIPTQFF
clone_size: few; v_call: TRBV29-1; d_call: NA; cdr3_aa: CSVGRASGGNTDTQYF
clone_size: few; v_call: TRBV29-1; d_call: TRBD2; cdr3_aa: CSVVPSGGANTGELFF
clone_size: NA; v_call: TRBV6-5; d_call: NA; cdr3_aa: CASSYGGGPANEKLFF
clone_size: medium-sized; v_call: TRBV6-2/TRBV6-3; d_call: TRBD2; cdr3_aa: CASSPPGLAGGPGDTQYF
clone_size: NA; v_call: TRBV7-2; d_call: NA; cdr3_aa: CASSAWTGDQPQHF
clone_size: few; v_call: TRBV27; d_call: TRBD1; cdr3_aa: CASSTGTGVEKLFF
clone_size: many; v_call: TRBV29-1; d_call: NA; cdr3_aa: CSVGGSTNSYEQYF
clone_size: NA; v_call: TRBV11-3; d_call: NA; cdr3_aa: CASSLDGPHEQFF
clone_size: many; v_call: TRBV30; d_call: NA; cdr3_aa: CAWSGGLIANTGELFF
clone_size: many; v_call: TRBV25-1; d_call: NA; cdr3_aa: CASSAHSLDGYGYTF
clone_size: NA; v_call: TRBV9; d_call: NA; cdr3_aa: CASSVSSSYEQYF
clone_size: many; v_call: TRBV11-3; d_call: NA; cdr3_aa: CASSLSHQPQHF
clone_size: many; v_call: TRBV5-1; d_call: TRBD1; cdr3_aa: CASSFTGGTGELFF
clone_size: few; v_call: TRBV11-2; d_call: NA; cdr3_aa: CASSALGGRYNEQFF
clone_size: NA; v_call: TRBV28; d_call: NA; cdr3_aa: CASSLWRQRNTEAFF
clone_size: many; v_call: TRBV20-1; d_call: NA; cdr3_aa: CSATGHHHTEAFF
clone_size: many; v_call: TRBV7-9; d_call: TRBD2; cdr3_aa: CASSLGSVGGRDIYEQYF
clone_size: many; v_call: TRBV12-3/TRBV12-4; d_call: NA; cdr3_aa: CASSPRGGEPQHF
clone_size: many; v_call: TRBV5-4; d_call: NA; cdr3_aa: CASSRDAQGFPETQYF
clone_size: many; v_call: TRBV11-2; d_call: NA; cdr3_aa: CASSLDKQGVPYEQYF
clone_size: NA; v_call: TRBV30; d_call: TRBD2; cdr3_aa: CACHQTSGLAKNIQYF
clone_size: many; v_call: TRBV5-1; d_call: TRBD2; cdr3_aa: CASSLAGTTNTGELFF